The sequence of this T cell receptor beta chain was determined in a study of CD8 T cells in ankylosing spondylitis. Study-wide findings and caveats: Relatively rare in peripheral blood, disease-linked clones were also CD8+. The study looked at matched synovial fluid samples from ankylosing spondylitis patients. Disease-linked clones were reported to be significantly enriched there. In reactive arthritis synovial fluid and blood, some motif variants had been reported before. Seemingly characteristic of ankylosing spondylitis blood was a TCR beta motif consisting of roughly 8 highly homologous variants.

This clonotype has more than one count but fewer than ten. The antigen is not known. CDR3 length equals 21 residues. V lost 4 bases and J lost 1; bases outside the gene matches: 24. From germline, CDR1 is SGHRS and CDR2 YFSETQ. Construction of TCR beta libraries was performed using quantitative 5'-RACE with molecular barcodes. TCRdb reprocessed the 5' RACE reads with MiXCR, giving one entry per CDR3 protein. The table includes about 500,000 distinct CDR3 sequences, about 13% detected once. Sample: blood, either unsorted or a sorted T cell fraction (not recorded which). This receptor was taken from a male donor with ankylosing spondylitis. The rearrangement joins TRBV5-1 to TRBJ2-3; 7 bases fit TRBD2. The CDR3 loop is CASSPTGYGGRSARGTDTQYF. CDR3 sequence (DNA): TGCGCCAGCAGCCCCACCGGCTATGGCGGGAGATCTGCTCGGGGCACAGATACGCAGTATTTT.